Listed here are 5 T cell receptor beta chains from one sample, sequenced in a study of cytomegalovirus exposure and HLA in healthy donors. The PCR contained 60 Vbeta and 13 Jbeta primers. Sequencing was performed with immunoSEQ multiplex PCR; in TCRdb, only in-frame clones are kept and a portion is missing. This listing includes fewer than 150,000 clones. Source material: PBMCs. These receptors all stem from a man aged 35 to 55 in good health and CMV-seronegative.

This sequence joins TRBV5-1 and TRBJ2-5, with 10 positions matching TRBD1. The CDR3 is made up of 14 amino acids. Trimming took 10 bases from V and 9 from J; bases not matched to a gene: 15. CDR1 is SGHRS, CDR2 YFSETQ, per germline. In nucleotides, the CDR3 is TGCGCCCAACCCGGGACAGGGGCTCAGGGAGCCCAGTACTTC. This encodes CAQPGTGAQGAQYF.

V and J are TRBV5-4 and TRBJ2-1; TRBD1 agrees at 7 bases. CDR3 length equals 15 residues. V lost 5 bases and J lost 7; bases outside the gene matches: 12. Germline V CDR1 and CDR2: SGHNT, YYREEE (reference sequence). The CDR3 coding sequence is TGTGCCAGCAGTTCCGACAGGGTCGGTTTTAATGAGCAGTTCTTC. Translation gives CASSSDRVGFNEQFF. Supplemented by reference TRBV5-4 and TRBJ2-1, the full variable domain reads ETGVTQSPTHLIKTRGQQVTLRCSSQSGHNTVSWYQQALGQGPQFIFQYYREEENGRGNFPPRFSGLQFPNYSSELNVNALELDDSALYLCASSSDRVGFNEQFFGPGTRLTVL.

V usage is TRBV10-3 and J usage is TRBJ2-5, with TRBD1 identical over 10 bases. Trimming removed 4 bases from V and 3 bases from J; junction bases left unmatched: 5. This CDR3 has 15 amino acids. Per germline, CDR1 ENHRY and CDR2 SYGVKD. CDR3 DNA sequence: TGTGCCATCAGTGGTCAGGACAGGGGGGAAGAGACCCAGTACTTC. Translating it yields CAISGQDRGEETQYF.

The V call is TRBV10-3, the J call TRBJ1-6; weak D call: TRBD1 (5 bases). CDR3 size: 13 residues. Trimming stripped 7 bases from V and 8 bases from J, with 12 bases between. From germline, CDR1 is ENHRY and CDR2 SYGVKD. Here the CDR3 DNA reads TGTGCCATCACCCAGGGCGTAGATTCACCCCTCCACTTT. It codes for CAITQGVDSPLHF.

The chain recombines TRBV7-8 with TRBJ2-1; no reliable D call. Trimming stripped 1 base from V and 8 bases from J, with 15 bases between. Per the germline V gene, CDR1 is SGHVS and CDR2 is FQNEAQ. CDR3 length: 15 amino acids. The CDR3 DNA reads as TGTGCCAGCAGCTTAGGTACGGGTTTGAGCGATGAGCAGTTCTTC. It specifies CASSLGTGLSDEQFF.